A selection of T cell receptor beta chains follows, all from one sample in a study of control samples from healthy donors and cancer patients. Measured with immunoSEQ multiplex PCR; TCRdb has only the in-frame clones, and not every one. The repertoire holds 94,000 or so clones, with 70% to 85% as singletons. The sample consisted of PBMCs. The receptors derive from a man between 65 and 80 years old with lung cancer. Both conserved end residues are part of each CDR3. D genes are given only for firm matches. Expanded clones are given a class, and other clones once, few, many or no size at all.

>-|TRBV4-1|-|TRBJ1-4
TGCGCCAGCAGCCCCGGTCCCGGGGATGAAAAACTGTTTTTT
CASSPGPGDEKLFF
>-|TRBV6-5|-|TRBJ1-2
TGTGCCAGCAGAAACAGGGCACCTAACTATGGCTACACCTTC
CASRNRAPNYGYTF
>-|TRBV19|TRBD2|TRBJ2-3
TGTGCCAGTAGGGCTAGCGGGGTAGATACGCAGTATTTT
CASRASGVDTQYF
>-|TRBV7-3|-|TRBJ2-7
TGTGCCAGCAGCTTCGGTGGGGCGGCCCCCTACGAGCAGTACTTC
CASSFGGAAPYEQYF
>-|TRBV5-1|-|TRBJ1-2
TGCGCCAGCAGCTTGAACACAGGGCCATATGGCTACACCTTC
CASSLNTGPYGYTF
>-|TRBV5-1|TRBD2|TRBJ2-1
TGCGCCAGCAGCTTGGGGAGCGGGGGGGCGATTGAGCAGTTCTTC
CASSLGSGGAIEQFF
>-|TRBV6-5|TRBD2|TRBJ2-7
TGTGCCAGCAGTACCTCGGGGGGGTCCTACGAGCAGTACTTC
CASSTSGGSYEQYF
>-|TRBV20-1|TRBD1|TRBJ2-7
TGCAGTGCTAGCGGGCCAGGACAGGGTAACTTC
CSASGPGQGNF
>once|TRBV7-9|-|TRBJ1-2
TGTGCCAGCAGCTTTTATTCTGCGGGAGGCTACACCTTC
CASSFYSAGGYTF
>-|TRBV24-1|TRBD1|TRBJ2-3
TGTGCCACCAGTCCCTTGGGACAGTCGGCGCAGTATTTT
CATSPLGQSAQYF
>-|TRBV30|-|TRBJ1-2
TGTGCCTGGAGTGTGGGACCGACTAACTATGGCTACACCTTC
CAWSVGPTNYGYTF
>few|TRBV29-1|-|TRBJ1-1
TGCAGCGTTGTGGCCTCTTTTGAAAGAGCTTTCTTT
CSVVASFERAFF
>once|TRBV19|-|TRBJ2-2
TGTGCCAGTAGTATGGACGGGGAGCTGTTTTTT
CASSMDGELFF
>-|TRBV10-3|TRBD1|TRBJ1-5
TGTGCCATCAGTGAGGCAGGGGGGAATCAGCCCCAGCATTTT
CAISEAGGNQPQHF
>-|TRBV6-6|TRBD2|TRBJ2-1
TGTGCCAGCAAGTTGGGACTAGATAGATACAATGAGCAGTTCTTC
CASKLGLDRYNEQFF
>-|TRBV7-3|-|TRBJ2-7
TGTGCCAGCAGCTTTTGGGGCGGCTACGAGCAGTACTTC
CASSFWGGYEQYF
>-|TRBV5-1|-|TRBJ2-2
TGCGCCAGCAGCTTGGAGGTCTCCAACACCGGGGAGCTGTTTTTT
CASSLEVSNTGELFF
>-|TRBV30|TRBD2|TRBJ2-7
TGTGCCTGGACCCTAGCGGGGATTGGCTACGAGCAGTACTTC
CAWTLAGIGYEQYF
>-|TRBV9|TRBD1|TRBJ1-3
TGTGCCACCGAGACCAAGACAGGGGGTTCTGGAAACACCATATATTTT
CATETKTGGSGNTIYF
>-|TRBV7-8|-|TRBJ2-7
TGTGCCAGCAGCTTAGTAGGCCAGGGTTACGAGCAGTACTTC
CASSLVGQGYEQYF
>-|TRBV7-2|-|TRBJ2-3
TGTGCCAGCAGCTCGGTGGGCCTGGATACGCAGTATTTT
CASSSVGLDTQYF
>-|TRBV18|TRBD1|TRBJ1-4
TGTGCCAGCTCAATGCCGGGACAGGGCGAAAAACTGTTTTTT
CASSMPGQGEKLFF
>-|TRBV3-1/TRBV3-2|-|TRBJ2-7
TGTGCCAGCAGCCAAGTGCCCCTAGTTTTAGGAGCCGAGCAGTACTTC
CASSQVPLVLGAEQYF
>-|TRBV28|TRBD2|TRBJ2-7
TGTGCCAGCAGGCTAGCTAGCGGGGGGGCGATATACGAGCAGTACTTC
CASRLASGGAIYEQYF
>-|TRBV6-2/TRBV6-3|-|TRBJ2-7
TGTGCCAGCAGTTCCCTCCAGCACGAGCAGTACTTC
CASSSLQHEQYF
>-|TRBV30|-|TRBJ1-1
TGTGCCTGGGGGGGGTCTGCCACTGAAGCTTTCTTT
CAWGGSATEAFF
>-|TRBV9|TRBD2|TRBJ2-3
TGTGCCAGCAGCGGGCCCCGGCTAGCGGGGGTAGATACGCAGTATTTT
CASSGPRLAGVDTQYF
>-|TRBV6-1|-|TRBJ1-5
TGTGCCAGCAGTGAAGGGACCCTAGATAGCAATCAGCCCCAGCATTTT
CASSEGTLDSNQPQHF
>-|TRBV7-8|-|TRBJ2-7
TGTGCCAGCAGCTTCGCTAACTCCTACGAGCAGTACTTC
CASSFANSYEQYF
>-|TRBV10-3|-|TRBJ2-1
TGTGCCATCAGTGAGGCAGGGGTGGACAATGAGCAGTTCTTC
CAISEAGVDNEQFF
>-|TRBV7-2|TRBD2|TRBJ2-7
TGTGCCAGCAGCTTACGGGGGGTTGAGCAGTACTTC
CASSLRGVEQYF
>-|TRBV12-5|TRBD2|TRBJ2-2
TGTGCTAGGGGGCTGGCTGGGGGGGTCACCGGGGAGCTGTTTTTT
CARGLAGGVTGELFF
>-|TRBV19|TRBD1|TRBJ1-1
TGTGCCAGTAGTAGACAGGGGGCAGGGGGCACTGAAGCTTTCTTT
CASSRQGAGGTEAFF
>-|TRBV6-5|-|TRBJ1-5
TGTGCCAGCCATGACAGGAGCAATCAGCCCCAGCATTTT
CASHDRSNQPQHF
>-|TRBV15|-|TRBJ1-4
TGTGCCACCAGCAGAGATCGGGCGGGTAATGAAAAACTGTTTTTT
CATSRDRAGNEKLFF
>-|TRBV29-1|TRBD1|TRBJ2-1
TGCAGCGTTGACCAGGGGGCGCGTAATGAGCAGTTCTTC
CSVDQGARNEQFF
>-|TRBV5-1|TRBD2|TRBJ2-1
TGCGCCAGCAGCTTGCGACTAGCGGGGGGAAGTGAGCAGTTCTTC
CASSLRLAGGSEQFF
>-|TRBV9|TRBD1|TRBJ1-6
TGTGCCAGCAGCGGAAGACAGGGGTATAATTCACCCCTCCACTTT
CASSGRQGYNSPLHF
>-|TRBV18|-|TRBJ1-1
TGTGCCAGCTCACCCAAGATAATCACAGTGAACACTGAAGCTTTCTTT
CASSPKIITVNTEAFF
>-|TRBV18|TRBD1|TRBJ1-2
TGTGCCAGCTCCTCCGCTGGGACAGGGGGCGAAGGCTACACCTTC
CASSSAGTGGEGYTF
>few|TRBV6-5|-|TRBJ1-5
TGTGCCAGCAGTTACGGGGGGATCGGGCAGCCCCAGCATTTT
CASSYGGIGQPQHF
>-|TRBV19|TRBD1|TRBJ1-1
TGTGCCAGTAGTATGCGACAGGGAAGTTGGGGGACTGAAGCTTTCTTT
CASSMRQGSWGTEAFF
>-|TRBV30|-|TRBJ1-2
TGTGCCTGGAGGGACGGCTATGGCTACACCTTC
CAWRDGYGYTF
>-|TRBV5-5|TRBD1|TRBJ1-2
TGTGCCAGCAGCTTGGTTTTGACAGGGGGAATTCAGGGCTATGGCTACACCTTC
CASSLVLTGGIQGYGYTF
>-|TRBV5-1|-|TRBJ2-5
TGCGCCAGCAGCTTGGAAGAAGAGACCCAGTACTTC
CASSLEEETQYF
>few|TRBV7-2|-|TRBJ2-1
TGTGCCAGCAGCTATGGACAGAGACTAAATGAGCAGTTCTTC
CASSYGQRLNEQFF
>-|TRBV4-3|-|TRBJ2-1
TGCGCCAGCAGCCAAGTATCAACCTACAATGAGCAGTTCTTC
CASSQVSTYNEQFF
>-|TRBV5-1|-|TRBJ1-1
TGCGCCAGCAGCCCGCAACTGGCAGGGATGAACACTGAAGCTTTCTTT
CASSPQLAGMNTEAFF
>-|TRBV3-1/TRBV3-2|-|TRBJ2-2
TGTGCCAGCAGCCCTAGAGGGTCGAACACCGGGGAGCTGTTTTTT
CASSPRGSNTGELFF
>-|TRBV6-1|-|TRBJ1-5
TGTGCCAGCAGTGAAAGGATAGGACAGAGAATCAATCAGCCCCAGCATTTT
CASSERIGQRINQPQHF
>-|TRBV3-1/TRBV3-2|TRBD2|TRBJ2-7
TGTGCCAGCAGCCCGCCGGCGGGGGGGAACGAGCAGTACTTC
CASSPPAGGNEQYF
>-|TRBV5-1|TRBD2|TRBJ2-3
TGCGCCAGCAGCTTGTCTAGCGGGGGAGATACGCAGTATTTT
CASSLSSGGDTQYF
>-|TRBV5-1|TRBD1|TRBJ2-1
TGCGCCAGCAGCTTGGAAGAGGGGGCTCACTACAATGAGCAGTTCTTC
CASSLEEGAHYNEQFF
>-|TRBV7-2|TRBD2|TRBJ2-1
TGTGCCAGCAGCTTGGGCTCGACTAGCGGGGGGGCCGCTGAGCAGTTCTTC
CASSLGSTSGGAAEQFF